This T cell receptor (beta chain) was found in a study of control samples from healthy donors and cancer patients. Germline V gene lookup returns CDR1 LNHDA and CDR2 SQIVND (reference sequence). V was trimmed by 6 bases and J by 0 bases, leaving 12 bases between them. The CDR3 is made up of 15 amino acids. Here immunoSEQ multiplex PCR was the method, and the copy in TCRdb shows in-frame clones only, minus some. The table lists 150,000 to 160,000 clones, over 85% of them singletons. Sequenced input: blood. This clonotype was obtained from a man aged 45-65 years in good health. This rearrangement joins TRBV19 to TRBJ1-3, with D possibly matching TRBD1 (6 bases). For the CDR3, the DNA is TGTGCCAGTAGACAAGACAGGTTCTCTGGAAACACCATATATTTT. It codes for CASRQDRFSGNTIYF.